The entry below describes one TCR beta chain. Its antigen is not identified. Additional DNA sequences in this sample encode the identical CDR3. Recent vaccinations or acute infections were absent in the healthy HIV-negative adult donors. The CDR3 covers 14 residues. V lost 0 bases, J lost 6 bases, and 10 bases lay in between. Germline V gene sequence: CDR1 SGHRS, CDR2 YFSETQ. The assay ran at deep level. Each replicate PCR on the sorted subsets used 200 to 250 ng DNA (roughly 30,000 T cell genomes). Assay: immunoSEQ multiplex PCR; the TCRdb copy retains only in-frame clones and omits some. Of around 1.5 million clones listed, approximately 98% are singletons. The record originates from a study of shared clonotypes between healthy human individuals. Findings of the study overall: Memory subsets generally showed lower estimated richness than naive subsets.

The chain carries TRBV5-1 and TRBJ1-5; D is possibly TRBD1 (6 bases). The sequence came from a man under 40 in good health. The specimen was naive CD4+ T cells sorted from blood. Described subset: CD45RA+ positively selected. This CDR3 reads CASSLAGVGQPQHF. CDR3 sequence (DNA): TGCGCCAGCAGCTTGGCAGGGGTCGGTCAGCCCCAGCATTTT.